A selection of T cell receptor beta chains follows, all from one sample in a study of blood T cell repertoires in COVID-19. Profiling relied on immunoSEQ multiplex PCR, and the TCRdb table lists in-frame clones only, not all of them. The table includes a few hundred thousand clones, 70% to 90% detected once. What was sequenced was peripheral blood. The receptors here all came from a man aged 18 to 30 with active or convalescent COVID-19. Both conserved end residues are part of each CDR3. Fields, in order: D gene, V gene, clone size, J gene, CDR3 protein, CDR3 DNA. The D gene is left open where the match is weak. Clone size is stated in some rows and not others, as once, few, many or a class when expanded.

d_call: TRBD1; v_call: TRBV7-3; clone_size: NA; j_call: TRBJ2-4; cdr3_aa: CASRPGQDAAKNIQYF; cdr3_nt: TGTGCCAGCAGGCCGGGACAGGATGCAGCCAAAAACATTCAGTACTTC
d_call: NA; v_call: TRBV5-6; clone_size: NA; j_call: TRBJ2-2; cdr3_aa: CASSPGGSGELFF; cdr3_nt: TGTGCCAGCAGCCCCGGGGGTTCCGGGGAGCTGTTTTTT
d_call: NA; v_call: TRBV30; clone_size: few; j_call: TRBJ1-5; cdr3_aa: CAWSSAGKQPQHF; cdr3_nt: TGTGCCTGGAGTTCGGCAGGGAAACAGCCCCAGCATTTT
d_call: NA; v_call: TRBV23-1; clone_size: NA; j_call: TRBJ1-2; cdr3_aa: CASTPDAGDYGYTF; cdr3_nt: TGCGCCAGCACTCCCGACGCGGGAGACTATGGCTACACCTTC
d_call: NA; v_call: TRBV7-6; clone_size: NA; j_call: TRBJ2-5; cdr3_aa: CASSPLYQETQYF; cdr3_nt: TGTGCCAGCAGCCCACTGTACCAAGAGACCCAGTACTTC
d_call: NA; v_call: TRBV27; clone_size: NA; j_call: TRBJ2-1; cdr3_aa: CASSLRSGINEQFF; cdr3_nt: TGTGCCAGCAGTTTAAGGTCCGGGATCAATGAGCAGTTCTTC
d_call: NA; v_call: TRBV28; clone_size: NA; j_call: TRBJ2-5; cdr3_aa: CASSLDRGYQETQYF; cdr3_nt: TGTGCCAGCAGTTTAGATCGGGGGTACCAAGAGACCCAGTACTTC
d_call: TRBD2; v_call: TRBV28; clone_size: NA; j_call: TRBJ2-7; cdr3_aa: CASSTLAGFREQYF; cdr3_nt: TGTGCCAGCAGTACACTAGCGGGATTCCGCGAGCAGTACTTC
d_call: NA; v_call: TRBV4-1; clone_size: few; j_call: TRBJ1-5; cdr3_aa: CASSQVDFGENQPQHF; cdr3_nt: TGCGCCAGCAGCCAAGTCGACTTCGGGGAAAATCAGCCCCAGCATTTT
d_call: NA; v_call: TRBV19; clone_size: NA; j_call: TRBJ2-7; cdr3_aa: CASSHLGAGAVNEQYF; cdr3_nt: TGTGCCAGTAGTCACCTGGGGGCGGGAGCGGTAAACGAGCAGTACTTC
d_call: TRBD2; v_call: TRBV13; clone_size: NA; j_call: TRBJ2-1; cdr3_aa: CASSSGLAGVSEQFF; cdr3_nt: TGTGCCAGCAGCTCGGGACTAGCGGGTGTAAGTGAGCAGTTCTTC
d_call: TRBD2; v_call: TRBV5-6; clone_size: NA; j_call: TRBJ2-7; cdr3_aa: CASSLAGNSGPTYEQYF; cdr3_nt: TGTGCCAGCAGCTTGGCCGGAAATAGCGGGCCCACCTACGAGCAGTACTTC
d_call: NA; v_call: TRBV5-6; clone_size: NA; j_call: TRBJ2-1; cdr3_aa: CASSPQWDNTYNEQFF; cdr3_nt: TGTGCCAGCAGCCCTCAATGGGACAATACGTACAATGAGCAGTTCTTC
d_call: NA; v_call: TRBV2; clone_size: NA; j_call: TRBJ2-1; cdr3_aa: CASTPLDSDNEQFF; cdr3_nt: TGTGCCAGCACCCCCCTCGACAGTGACAATGAGCAGTTCTTC
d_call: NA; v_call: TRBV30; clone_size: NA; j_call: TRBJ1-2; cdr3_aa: CAWSVGAYGYTF; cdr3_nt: TGTGCCTGGAGTGTAGGGGCCTATGGCTACACCTTC
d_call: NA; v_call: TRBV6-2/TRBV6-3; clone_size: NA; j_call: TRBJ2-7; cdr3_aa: CASSYSSSAQYF; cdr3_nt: TGTGCCAGCAGTTACTCGTCTAGCGCGCAGTACTTC
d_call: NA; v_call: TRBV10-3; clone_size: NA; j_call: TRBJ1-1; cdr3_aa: CAIFYRDENTEAFF; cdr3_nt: TGTGCCATTTTTTACAGGGACGAGAACACTGAAGCTTTCTTT
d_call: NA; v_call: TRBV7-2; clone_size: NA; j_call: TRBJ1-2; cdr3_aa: CASSERTATRSYGYTF; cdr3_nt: TGTGCCAGCAGCGAACGTACAGCAACCAGATCCTATGGCTACACCTTC
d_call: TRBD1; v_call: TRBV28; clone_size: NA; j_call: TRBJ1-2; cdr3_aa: CASSFGDRDWVNYGYTF; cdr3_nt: TGTGCCAGCAGTTTCGGGGACAGGGATTGGGTTAACTATGGCTACACCTTC
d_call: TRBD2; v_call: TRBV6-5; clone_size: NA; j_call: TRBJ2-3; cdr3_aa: CASSYSRLAVDTQYF; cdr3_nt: TGTGCCAGCAGTTACTCGCGACTAGCGGTCGATACGCAGTATTTT
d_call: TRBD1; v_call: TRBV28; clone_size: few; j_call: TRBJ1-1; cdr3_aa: CASSPLGTGYAIGAFF; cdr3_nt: TGTGCCAGCAGTCCGCTAGGGACAGGGTATGCGATCGGGGCTTTCTTT
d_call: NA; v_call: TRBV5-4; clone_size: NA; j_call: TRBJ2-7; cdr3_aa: CASSWTGTDLYEQYF; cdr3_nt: TGTGCCAGCAGTTGGACCGGGACTGACCTCTACGAGCAGTACTTC
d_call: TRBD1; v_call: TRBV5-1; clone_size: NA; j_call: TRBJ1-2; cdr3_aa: CASSPGQAYYGYTF; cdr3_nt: TGCGCCAGCAGCCCGGGACAGGCCTACTATGGCTACACCTTC
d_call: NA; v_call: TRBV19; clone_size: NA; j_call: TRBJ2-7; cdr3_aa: CASRSVFPSSEQYF; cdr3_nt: TGTGCCAGTAGGTCAGTTTTCCCGTCGTCCGAGCAGTACTTC
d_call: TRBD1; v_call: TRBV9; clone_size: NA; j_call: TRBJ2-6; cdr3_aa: CASSLPRDREYSGANVLTF; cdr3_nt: TGTGCCAGCAGCCTACCCCGGGACAGGGAGTACTCTGGGGCCAACGTCCTGACTTTC
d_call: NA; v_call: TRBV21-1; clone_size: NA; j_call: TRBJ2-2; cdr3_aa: CASSKETGNGELFF; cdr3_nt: TGTGCCAGCAGCAAAGAAACGGGGAACGGGGAGCTGTTTTTT
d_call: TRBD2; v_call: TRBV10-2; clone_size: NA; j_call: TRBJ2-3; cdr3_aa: CASTWAGGTDTQYF; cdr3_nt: TGCGCCAGCACCTGGGCCGGGGGGACAGATACGCAGTATTTT
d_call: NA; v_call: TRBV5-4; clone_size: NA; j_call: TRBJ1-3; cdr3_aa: CASSWGGGISGNTIYF; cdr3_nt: TGTGCCAGCAGCTGGGGCGGCGGAATCTCTGGAAACACCATATATTTT
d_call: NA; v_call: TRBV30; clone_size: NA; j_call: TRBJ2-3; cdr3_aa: CAWSVSGRNTQYF; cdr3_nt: TGTGCCTGGAGTGTATCCGGGAGAAATACGCAGTATTTT
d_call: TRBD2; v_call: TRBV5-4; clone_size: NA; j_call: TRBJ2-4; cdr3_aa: CASSIGTSGRNIQYF; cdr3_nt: TGTGCCAGCAGCATAGGGACTAGCGGGAGAAACATTCAGTACTTC
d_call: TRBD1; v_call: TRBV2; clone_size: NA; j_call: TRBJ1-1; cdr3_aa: CASSGQGLVAFF; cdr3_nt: TGTGCCAGCAGTGGACAGGGATTGGTGGCTTTCTTT
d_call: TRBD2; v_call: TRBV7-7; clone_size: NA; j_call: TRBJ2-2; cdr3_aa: CASSPGLAGGAGELFF; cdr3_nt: TGTGCCAGCAGCCCGGGACTAGCGGGGGGCGCGGGGGAGCTGTTTTTT
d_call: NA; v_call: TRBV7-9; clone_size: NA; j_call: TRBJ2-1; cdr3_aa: CASSGLWEQFF; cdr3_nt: TGTGCCAGCAGCGGGCTATGGGAGCAGTTCTTC
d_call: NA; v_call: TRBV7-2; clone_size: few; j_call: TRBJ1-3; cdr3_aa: CASSLAGPGNTIYF; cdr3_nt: TGTGCCAGCAGCTTAGCTGGGCCTGGAAACACCATATATTTT
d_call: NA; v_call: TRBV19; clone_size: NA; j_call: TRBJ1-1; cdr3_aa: CASSIAPTGMAFF; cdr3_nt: TGTGCCAGTAGTATAGCCCCCACAGGGATGGCTTTCTTT
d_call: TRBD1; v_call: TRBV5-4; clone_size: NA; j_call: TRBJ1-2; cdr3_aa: CASSLASGQGVTGWGYTF; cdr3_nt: TGTGCCAGCAGCTTGGCCTCGGGACAGGGGGTGACCGGATGGGGCTACACCTTC
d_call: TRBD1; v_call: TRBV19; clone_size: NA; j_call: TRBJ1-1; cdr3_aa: CASRGTDMPEAFF; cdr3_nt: TGTGCCAGTAGAGGGACAGATATGCCTGAAGCTTTCTTT
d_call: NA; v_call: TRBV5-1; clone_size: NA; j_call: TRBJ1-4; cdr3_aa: CASSLLAGATNEKLFF; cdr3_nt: TGCGCCAGCAGCTTGCTGGCAGGGGCCACTAATGAAAAACTGTTTTTT
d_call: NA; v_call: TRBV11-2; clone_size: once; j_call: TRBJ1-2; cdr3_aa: CASAPRLQVYGYTF; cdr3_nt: TGTGCCAGCGCCCCGCGCCTGCAAGTCTATGGCTACACCTTC
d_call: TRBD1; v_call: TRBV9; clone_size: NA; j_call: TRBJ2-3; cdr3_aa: CASSPTGQGTDTQYF; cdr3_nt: TGTGCCAGCAGCCCGACGGGACAGGGCACAGATACGCAGTATTTT
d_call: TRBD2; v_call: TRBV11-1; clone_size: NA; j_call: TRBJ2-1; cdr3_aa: CASGASGSYNEQFF; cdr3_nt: TGTGCCAGCGGGGCTAGCGGGAGCTACAATGAGCAGTTCTTC
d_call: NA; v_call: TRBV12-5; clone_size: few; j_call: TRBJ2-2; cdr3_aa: CASGSGQQNTGELFF; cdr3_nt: TGTGCTAGTGGTTCCGGACAGCAAAACACCGGGGAGCTGTTTTTT
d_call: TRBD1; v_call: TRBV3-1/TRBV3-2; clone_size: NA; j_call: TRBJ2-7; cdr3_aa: CASSHLGGTGGDEQYF; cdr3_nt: TGTGCCAGCAGCCACTTAGGCGGGACAGGGGGCGACGAGCAGTACTTC
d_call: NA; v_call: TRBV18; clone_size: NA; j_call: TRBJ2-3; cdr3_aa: CASSPSRGEGTDTQYF; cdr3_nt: TGTGCCAGCTCACCAAGCAGGGGCGAGGGCACAGATACGCAGTATTTT
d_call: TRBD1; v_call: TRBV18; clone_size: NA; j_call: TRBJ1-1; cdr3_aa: CASSPGTANTEAFF; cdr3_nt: TGTGCCAGCTCACCTGGGACAGCCAACACTGAAGCTTTCTTT
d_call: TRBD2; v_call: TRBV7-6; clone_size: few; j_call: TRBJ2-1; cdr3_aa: CASSLTQAGGREQFF; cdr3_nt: TGTGCCAGCAGCTTAACTCAGGCGGGGGGAAGGGAGCAGTTCTTC
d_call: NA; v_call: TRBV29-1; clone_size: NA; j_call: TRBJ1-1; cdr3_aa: CSVDPMNTEAFF; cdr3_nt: TGCAGCGTTGATCCTATGAACACTGAAGCTTTCTTT
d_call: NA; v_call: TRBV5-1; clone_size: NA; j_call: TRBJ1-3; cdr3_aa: CASSHDRTAGNTIYF; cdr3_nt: TGCGCCAGCAGCCACGACAGGACAGCTGGAAACACCATATATTTT
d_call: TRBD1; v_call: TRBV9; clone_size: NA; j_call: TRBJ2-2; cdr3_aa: CASSTRGTGVGGELFF; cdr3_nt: TGTGCCAGCAGCACACGGGGGACAGGGGTCGGCGGGGAGCTGTTTTTT
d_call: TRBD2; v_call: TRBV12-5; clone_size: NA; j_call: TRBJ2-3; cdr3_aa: CASGSKTGGSTDTQYF; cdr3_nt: TGTGCTAGTGGTTCAAAAACGGGGGGGAGCACAGATACGCAGTATTTT
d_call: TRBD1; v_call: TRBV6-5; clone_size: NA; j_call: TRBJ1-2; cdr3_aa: CASSYSWGTEGGYTF; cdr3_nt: TGTGCCAGCAGTTACTCATGGGGGACAGAGGGTGGCTACACCTTC
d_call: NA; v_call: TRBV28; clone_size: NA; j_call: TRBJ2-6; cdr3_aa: CASSPVGRGSGANVLTF; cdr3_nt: TGTGCCAGCAGTCCCGTCGGACGAGGGTCTGGGGCCAACGTCCTGACTTTC
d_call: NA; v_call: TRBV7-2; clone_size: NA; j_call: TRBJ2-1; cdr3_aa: CASSLFWGTLGDNEQFF; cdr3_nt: TGTGCCAGCAGCCTCTTTTGGGGAACCTTGGGAGACAATGAGCAGTTCTTC
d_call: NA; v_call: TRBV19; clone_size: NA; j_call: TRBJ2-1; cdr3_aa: CASSIARWNEQFF; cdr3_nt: TGTGCCAGTAGTATAGCCAGGTGGAATGAGCAGTTCTTC
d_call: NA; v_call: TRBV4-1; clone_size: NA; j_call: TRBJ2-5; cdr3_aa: CASSPVSGVRETQYF; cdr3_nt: TGCGCCAGCAGCCCCGTTAGCGGCGTACGAGAGACCCAGTACTTC
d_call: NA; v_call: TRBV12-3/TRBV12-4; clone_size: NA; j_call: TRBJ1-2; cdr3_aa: CASSSTGLGYTF; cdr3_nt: TGTGCCAGCAGTTCTACAGGTCTTGGCTACACCTTC